This T cell receptor beta chain originates from a study of blood T cells in healthy people across ages. Study results and limitations: Relative to aged donors, long-lived donors carried more naive CD4+ cells and displayed higher diversity. As naive T cell percentage varied, TCR beta diversity correlated strongly with it. Measured against age, TCR beta diversity per million T cells decreased in a roughly linear manner.

Trimming removed 1 base from V and 5 bases from J, with 5 bases in between. This CDR3 has 12 amino acids. Germline V lookup: CDR1 LGHNT, CDR2 FRNRAP. This clonotype was counted only a few times. Its antigen is not known. The authors ran a second PCR of roughly 7 to 11 cycles using a sample-barcoded 5' primer and a J-beta primer mix. Any given sample supplied a minimum of 2.5 million CDR3-containing paired-end reads. MiXCR, applied by TCRdb to the 5' RACE reads, yields one record per CDR3 protein. This table holds around 620,000 distinct CDR3 sequences, 27% found once. Sequencing was done on a sample of blood. The clonotype comes from a woman between 70 and 85 years old in good health. J is TRBJ2-5 and V is TRBV12-5; no firm D call. The CDR3 here is CASGLGFETQYF. The CDR3 region has the DNA TGTGCTAGTGGTTTGGGTTTTGAGACCCAGTACTTC.